The 27 T cell receptor beta chains listed next were all sequenced from one sample in a study of T cells after yellow fever vaccination. TCRdb fed the 5' RACE reads into MiXCR, producing one record per CDR3 protein. The sample yields about 170,000 distinct CDR3 sequences, approximately 6.2% seen once. Sequencing used CD4+ T cells sorted from PBMCs, obtained on the day of the first yellow fever vaccination. Receptors were obtained from a young man who received the YFV17D yellow fever vaccine.

This clonotype was counted at least ten times. The J gene is TRBJ2-5, the V gene TRBV11-2; D may be TRBD1 (6 bases). The CDR3 covers 16 residues. CDR1 is SGHAT, CDR2 FQNNGV, per germline. V lost 5 bases and J 1 base, leaving 17 bases between the germline ends. The CDR3 sequence: CASSPLEQGFQETQYF. The CDR3 bases are TGTGCCAGCAGCCCTTTGGAACAGGGTTTCCAAGAGACCCAGTACTTC.

This clonotype was observed a few times. The chain combines TRBV7-8 with TRBJ2-3; D is unresolved. The V gene lost 5 bases and the J gene lost 2 bases, with 11 bases spanning the gap. The germline V gene has CDR1 SGHVS and CDR2 FQNEAQ. This CDR3 contains 14 residues. The DNA for the CDR3 is TGTGCCAGCAGCGCCAATCCCGCCACAGATACGCAGTATTTT. Amino acid sequence: CASSANPATDTQYF.

The table lists this clonotype with many counts. The genes are TRBV29-1 and TRBJ2-1; maybe TRBD1 (5 bases). Trimming took 4 bases from V and 3 from J, leaving 10 bases between them. The CDR3 runs 13 residues. Germline V gives CDR1 SQVTM, CDR2 ANQGSEA. Written as DNA, the CDR3 is TGCAGCGTTGGTGGACAAGACTACAATGAGCAGTTCTTC. The encoded protein is CSVGGQDYNEQFF.

This clonotype was counted only a few times. The rearrangement uses TRBV5-6 and TRBJ2-7; D is ambiguous. The germline V gene has CDR1 SGHDT and CDR2 YYEEEE. The CDR3 runs 13 residues. The V end was cut by 4 bases, the J end by 3 bases, with 11 bases between. The CDR3 bases are TGTGCCAGCAGCCGCCGGAGAATCTACGAGCAGTACGTC. Its translation is CASSRRRIYEQYV.

The table lists this clonotype with many counts. The chain employs TRBV10-3 and TRBJ2-3, with 10 bases lining up with TRBD2. This CDR3 has 16 residues. V gave up 4 bases and J gave up 2 bases; unmatched junction bases: 6. Germline-derived CDR1 and CDR2 are ENHRY and SYGVKD. This CDR3 is CAISGSSGGYTDTQYF. The CDR3 DNA sequence: TGTGCCATCAGTGGCTCTAGCGGGGGTTACACAGATACGCAGTATTTT.

There are a few counts of this clonotype. The J gene is TRBJ1-5, the V gene TRBV7-2; D is ambiguous. The CDR3 totals 15 residues. Germline V lookup: CDR1 SGHTA, CDR2 FQGNSA. The ends were cut back, 3 bases at V and 0 bases at J, with 9 bases in the middle. The CDR3 loop reads CASSFGRLSNQPQHF. The CDR3 DNA reads TGTGCCAGCAGCTTTGGGCGGCTTAGCAATCAGCCCCAGCATTTT.

Many counts were recorded for this clonotype. V gene TRBV7-2 combines with J gene TRBJ1-4, with 7 positions matching TRBD1. Germline-derived CDR1 and CDR2 are SGHTA and FQGNSA. The CDR3 sequence is 13 residues long. V was clipped by 5 bases and J by 7 bases; unmatched bases: 4. This CDR3 is CASSRTGFEKLFF. DNA of the CDR3: TGTGCCAGCAGCCGGACAGGATTTGAAAAACTGTTTTTT.

This clonotype was counted between two and nine times. This sequence joins TRBV5-5 and TRBJ1-4; the D is unclear. Looked up from germline, CDR1 is SGHKS and CDR2 is YYEKEE (reference sequence). The V end lost 2 bases, the J end lost 8 bases, and 7 bases lay between the germline ends. The CDR3 is made up of 12 amino acids. CDR3 protein: CASSFGGEKLFF. CDR3 DNA: TGTGCCAGCAGCTTCGGAGGGGAAAAACTGTTTTTT. The entire variable domain, with the rest obtained from reference TRBV5-5 and TRBJ1-4, is as follows: DAGVTQSPTHLIKTRGQQVTLRCSPISGHKSVSWYQQVLGQGPQFIFQYYEKEERGRGNFPDRFSARQFPNYSSELNVNALLLGDSALYLCASSFGGEKLFFGSGTQLSVL.

CDR3 bases: TGTGCCAGCAGCCTTCCAGGATCTTGGTACCAGTACTTC. It specifies CASSLPGSWYQYF. The chain combines TRBV7-2 with TRBJ2-5, with D unresolved. Trimming removed 5 bases at V and 10 bases at J, with 17 bases between. Germline-derived CDR1 and CDR2 are SGHTA and FQGNSA. The CDR3 has 13 amino acids.

The sample holds a few counts of this clonotype. The genes are TRBV20-1 and TRBJ1-5; TRBD1 aligns across 7 bases. V was clipped by 6 bases and J by 2 bases; unmatched bases: 4. CDR1 is DFQATT, CDR2 SNEGSKA, per germline (reference sequence). The length of the CDR3 is 13 residues. The CDR3 coding sequence is TGCAGTGCAAGACAGGGAGGCAATCAGCCCCAGCATTTT. Translating it yields CSARQGGNQPQHF.

Regarding this clonotype: A much larger clone sits a single nucleotide away, making a read error possible. The gene calls are TRBV5-6 and TRBJ2-3; 9 bases line up with TRBD2. Germline trimming cut 0 bases from V and 3 bases from J; bases unmatched to any gene: 11. This CDR3 has 18 residues. Germline V gene lookup returns CDR1 SGHDT and CDR2 YYEEEE. CDR3 nucleotide sequence: TGTGCCAGCAGCTTGGGACTAGCGGAGGGGCTTGGGACAGATACGCAGTATTTT. This encodes CASSLGLAEGLGTDTQYF. Together with reference TRBV5-6 and TRBJ2-3, the CDR3 gives the full variable domain: DAGVTQSPTHLIKTRGQQVTLRCSPKSGHDTVSWYQQALGQGPQFIFQYYEEEERQRGNFPDRFSGHQFPNYSSELNVNALLLGDSALYLCASSLGLAEGLGTDTQYFGPGTRLTVL.

This clonotype was seen repeatedly, ten times or more. This sequence joins TRBV27 and TRBJ2-4; D unresolved. Trimming removed 6 bases at V and 6 bases at J, with 15 bases between. The CDR3 has 14 residues. The germline gives CDR1 MNHEY, CDR2 SMNVEV (reference sequence). The CDR3 nucleotides are TGTGCCAGCAGCTACGGACCGACGCCAAACATTCAGTACTTC. Its translation: CASSYGPTPNIQYF.

The V gene is TRBV4-3, the J gene TRBJ1-1; no firm D call. The CDR3 sequence is 17 residues long. V lost 0 bases and J 1 base, leaving 15 bases between the germline ends. CDR1 LGHNA and CDR2 YSLEER come from the germline V gene. The CDR3 loop reads CASSQEGRGLSNTEAFF. The CDR3 region has the DNA TGCGCCAGCAGCCAAGAAGGGCGAGGGCTCTCGAACACTGAAGCTTTCTTT.

On this clonotype: A read error may account for a junction end that differs from germline. The chain is built from TRBV6-5 and TRBJ2-7, with 7 nucleotides matching TRBD1. Germline V gene data show CDR1 as MNHEY and CDR2 as SVGAGI. This CDR3 spans 15 amino acids. CDR3 protein: CGSSYRVSGGREQYF. CDR3 bases: TGTGGCAGCAGTTACCGGGTGTCAGGGGGTCGCGAGCAGTACTTC.

The chain couples TRBV7-9 to TRBJ1-2; no clear D. The CDR3 length is 13 residues. V lost 2 bases, J lost 8 bases, and 12 bases lay in between. Germline-derived CDR1 and CDR2 are SEHNR and FQNEAQ (reference sequence). CDR3 coding DNA: TGTGCCAGCAGCTTAAATGTCCTGGACGGCTACACCTTC. Translation: CASSLNVLDGYTF. The full variable domain, rest sourced from reference TRBV7-9 and TRBJ1-2, is DTGVSQNPRHKITKRGQNVTFRCDPISEHNRLYWYRQTLGQGPEFLTYFQNEAQLEKSRLLSDRFSAERPKGSFSTLEIQRTEQGDSAMYLCASSLNVLDGYTFGSGTRLTVV.

This clonotype occurred many times. The J gene is TRBJ1-3, the V gene TRBV7-6, with a possible D match to TRBD1 (5 bases). CDR3 length equals 18 residues. Between the trimmed V and J ends, which lost 3 bases and 0 bases, there was a span of 18 bases. Per germline, CDR1 SGHVS and CDR2 FNYEAQ. The CDR3 spells CASSLGPGGRGSGNTIYF. The CDR3 bases are TGTGCCAGCAGCTTGGGGCCGGGGGGACGGGGCTCTGGAAACACCATATATTTT.

This clonotype occurred many times. This CDR3 reads CASSWIKGSDGGSPLHF. CDR3 coding DNA: TGTGCCAGCAGTTGGATTAAGGGGTCAGACGGCGGTTCACCCCTCCACTTT. The chain links TRBV6-5 to TRBJ1-6, with D possibly TRBD1 on 5 matching bases. CDR1 MNHEY and CDR2 SVGAGI come from the germline V gene. The V end lost 4 bases, the J end lost 9 bases, and 22 bases lay between the germline ends. This CDR3 is 17 amino acids long.

This clonotype was detected a few times. V and J are TRBV9 and TRBJ2-5; no firm D call. The germline V gene encodes CDR1 SGDLS and CDR2 YYNGEE. The CDR3 covers 16 residues. V gave up 0 bases and J gave up 4 bases, with 16 bases separating them. DNA for the CDR3: TGTGCCAGCAGCGTAGGGGTTGGGAATACCCTAGAGACCCAGTACTTC. Translating it yields CASSVGVGNTLETQYF.

This clonotype was found a few times. The chain carries TRBV9 and TRBJ2-1, with D perhaps TRBD2 (6 bases). The ends were cut back, 5 bases at V and 0 bases at J, with 18 bases in the middle. The CDR3 loop spans 17 amino acids. Germline V lookup: CDR1 SGDLS, CDR2 YYNGEE. As DNA, the CDR3 is TGTGCCAGCAGTCCGGGACTCAAGAAGAGCTCCTACAATGAGCAGTTCTTC. Translated, it gives CASSPGLKKSSYNEQFF.

This clonotype showed up just a few times. This chain joins TRBV4-1 and TRBJ1-6; D is uncertain. Germline CDR1 and CDR2: MGHRA and YSYEKL. The CDR3 sequence is 13 residues long. Between the trimmed V and J ends, which lost 0 bases and 10 bases, there was a span of 7 bases. The CDR3 region has the DNA TGCGCCAGCAGCCAAGAACTTCGCTCACCCCTCCACTTT. It codes for CASSQELRSPLHF.

This clonotype was recorded many times. The V and J genes are TRBV29-1 and TRBJ2-5, with D uncertain. V gave up 6 bases and J gave up 3 bases, with 14 bases separating them. This CDR3 is built from 13 residues. Germline CDR1 and CDR2: SQVTM and ANQGSEA. This CDR3 is CSVGGRTKETQYF. CDR3 nucleotide sequence: TGCAGCGTCGGCGGACGGACGAAAGAGACCCAGTACTTC.

This clonotype was observed many times. The chain uses TRBV10-3 and TRBJ1-4; no definite D call. The CDR3 is made up of 12 amino acids. The V end lost 4 bases, the J end lost 12 bases, and 12 bases lay between the germline ends. Germline-derived CDR1 and CDR2 are ENHRY and SYGVKD. In DNA, the CDR3 is TGTGCCATCAGTGGCGGTGGCGTGGAACTGTTTTTT. Amino acid sequence: CAISGGGVELFF.

The table lists this clonotype with many counts. V and J are TRBV28 and TRBJ1-1; D call uncertain. Between the trimmed V and J ends, which lost 7 bases and 1 base, there was a span of 10 bases. The germline V gene has CDR1 MDHEN and CDR2 SYDVKM. CDR3 length equals 13 residues. CDR3 region: CASKFDENTEAFF. The CDR3 DNA is TGTGCCAGCAAGTTTGACGAGAACACTGAAGCTTTCTTT.

The rearrangement links TRBV5-5 to TRBJ2-5, with TRBD2 matching 10 bases. V trimming: 7 bases; J trimming: 4 bases; junction bases outside the gene matches: 7. CDR3 size: 14 residues. Per the germline V gene, CDR1 is SGHKS and CDR2 is YYEKEE (reference sequence). This CDR3 is CASGPSGGGETQYF. The CDR3 DNA sequence: TGTGCCAGCGGCCCTAGCGGGGGCGGAGAGACCCAGTACTTC.

The chain is built from TRBV30 and TRBJ2-5; TRBD2 agrees at 8 bases. J was trimmed by 0 bases and V by 2 bases; bases with no gene match: 5. In germline, CDR1 is GTSNPN, CDR2 SVGIG (reference sequence). The CDR3 length is 15 residues. The CDR3 loop is CAWSLVAGNQETQYF. The CDR3 nucleotides are TGTGCCTGGAGTCTTGTAGCGGGGAACCAAGAGACCCAGTACTTC.

This sequence joins TRBV7-3 and TRBJ2-3, with TRBD2 as a possible D gene (7 bases). Trimming shortened V by 1 base and J by 6 bases, and 14 bases separated the two germline ends. Germline V gives CDR1 SGHTA, CDR2 FQGTGA. The CDR3 totals 15 residues. The CDR3 protein is CASSLIGGPLDTQYF. The CDR3 DNA reads as TGTGCCAGCAGCTTAATCGGGGGGCCTTTGGATACGCAGTATTTT. Looking up the rest from reference TRBV7-3 and TRBJ2-3 gives the full variable domain: GAGVSQTPSNKVTEKGKYVELRCDPISGHTALYWYRQSLGQGPEFLIYFQGTGAADDSGLPNDRFFAVRPEGSVSTLKIQRTERGDSAVYLCASSLIGGPLDTQYFGPGTRLTVL.

J is TRBJ1-5 and V is TRBV20-1; no definite D call. Between the trimmed V and J ends, which lost 0 bases and 0 bases, there was a span of 18 bases. The CDR3 loop spans 18 amino acids. CDR1 and CDR2 from the germline V gene are DFQATT and SNEGSKA (reference sequence). The CDR3 reads CSARDSSMPTYSNQPQHF. The CDR3 nucleotides are TGCAGTGCTAGAGATAGTTCAATGCCAACTTATAGCAATCAGCCCCAGCATTTT.